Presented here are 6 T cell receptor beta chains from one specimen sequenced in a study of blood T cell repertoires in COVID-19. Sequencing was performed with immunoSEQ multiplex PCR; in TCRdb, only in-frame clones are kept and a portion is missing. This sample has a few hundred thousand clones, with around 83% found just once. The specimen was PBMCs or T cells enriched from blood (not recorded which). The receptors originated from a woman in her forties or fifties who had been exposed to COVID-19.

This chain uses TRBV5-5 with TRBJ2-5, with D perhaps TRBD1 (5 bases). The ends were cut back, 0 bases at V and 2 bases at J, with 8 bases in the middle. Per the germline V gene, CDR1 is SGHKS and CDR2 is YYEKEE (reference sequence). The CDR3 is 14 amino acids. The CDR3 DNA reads TGTGCCAGCAGCTTGGAGGGGATACAAGAGACCCAGTACTTC. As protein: CASSLEGIQETQYF.

CDR3 sequence: CASSARKGSSGNTIYF. Written as DNA, the CDR3 is TGTGCCAGCAGTGCTCGGAAAGGGAGCTCTGGAAACACCATATATTTT. The chain employs TRBV28 and TRBJ1-3, with unresolved D. Germline loops: CDR1 MDHEN, CDR2 SYDVKM. There are 16 residues in the CDR3. Trimming took off 5 bases at V and 0 bases at J, with 14 bases between the two ends.

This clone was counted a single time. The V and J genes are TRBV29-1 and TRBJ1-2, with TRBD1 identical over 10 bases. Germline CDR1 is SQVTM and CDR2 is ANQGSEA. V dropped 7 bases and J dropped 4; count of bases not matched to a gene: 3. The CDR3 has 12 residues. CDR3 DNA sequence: TGCAGCGACCGGGACAGGGGCTATGGCTACACCTTC. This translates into CSDRDRGYGYTF.

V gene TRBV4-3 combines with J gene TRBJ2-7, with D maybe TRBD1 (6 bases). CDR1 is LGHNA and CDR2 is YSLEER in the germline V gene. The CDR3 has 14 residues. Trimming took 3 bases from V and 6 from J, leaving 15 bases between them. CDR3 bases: TGCGCCAGCAGCCAGGACCAGGGGTACCGCGAGCAGTACTTC. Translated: CASSQDQGYREQYF.

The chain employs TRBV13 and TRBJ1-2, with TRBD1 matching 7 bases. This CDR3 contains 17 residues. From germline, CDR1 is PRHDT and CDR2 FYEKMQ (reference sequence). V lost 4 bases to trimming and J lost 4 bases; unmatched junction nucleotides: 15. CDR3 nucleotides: TGTGCCAGCAGCTCGAACAGACAGGGTTCGGGGCCCTATGGCTACACCTTC. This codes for CASSSNRQGSGPYGYTF.

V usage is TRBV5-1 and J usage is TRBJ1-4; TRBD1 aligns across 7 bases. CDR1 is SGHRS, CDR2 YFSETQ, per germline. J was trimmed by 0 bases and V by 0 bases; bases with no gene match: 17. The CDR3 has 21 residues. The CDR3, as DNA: TGCGCCAGCAGCTTGGGTAGGGGGCTAAGGGGCCTCTCCGCAACTAATGAAAAACTGTTTTTT. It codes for CASSLGRGLRGLSATNEKLFF.